The clone carrying this TCR beta chain turned up a few times. Although they were nominally healthy when sampled, donors likely had unrecorded immune exposures. This CDR3 comprises 17 residues. V lost 6 bases, J lost 2 bases, and 14 bases stayed unmatched. Germline loops: CDR1 LNHDA, CDR2 SQIVND (reference sequence). These data belong to a study of cytomegalovirus exposure and HLA in healthy donors. A multiplex PCR was run with 60 Vbeta primers and 13 Jbeta primers. Original data processing: Some 9.9 million shared chains were among tens of millions of unique TCR beta chains counted in a later analysis. Profiled with immunoSEQ multiplex PCR; TCRdb holds only in-frame clones, not every one. The V and J calls and the clone size are those of that table, but D and trimming were determined from the DNA. The sample lists just over 150,000 clones, around 77% occurring once.

This chain joins TRBV19 and TRBJ2-5; 8 nucleotides align to TRBD2. Sequencing was carried out using PBMCs. This receptor was obtained from a woman in her 30s in good health and CMV-seronegative. CDR3 coding DNA: TGTGCCAGTAGCGCCTCACGCGGGGGGTCTCGGCAAGAGACCCAGTACTTC. Protein product: CASSASRGGSRQETQYF.